This T cell receptor beta chain was documented in a study of neurological immune-mediated disorders. TCRdb re-called the 5' RACE reads through MiXCR, storing one row per CDR3 protein. This sample has 45,000 to 55,000 distinct CDR3 sequences, with around 3.4% found just once. The study, taken as a whole, reports: Expansion of TCR clones was greatest in HTLV-1-associated myelopathy and smallest in multiple sclerosis, where it fell below that of healthy controls.

The V and J ends lost 0 bases and 5 bases respectively, with 7 bases between them. The CDR3 totals 13 residues. Germline CDR1 and CDR2: SGHRS and YFSETQ. This clonotype showed up many times. Its matching antigen is unknown. The receptor was derived from a man aged 40-50 years with multiple sclerosis. The sample was PBMCs. This chain connects TRBV5-1 to TRBJ2-3; D is unclear. Written as DNA, the CDR3 is TGCGCCAGCAGCTTGGGTGGACGAGATACGCAGTATTTT. This gives the protein CASSLGGRDTQYF.